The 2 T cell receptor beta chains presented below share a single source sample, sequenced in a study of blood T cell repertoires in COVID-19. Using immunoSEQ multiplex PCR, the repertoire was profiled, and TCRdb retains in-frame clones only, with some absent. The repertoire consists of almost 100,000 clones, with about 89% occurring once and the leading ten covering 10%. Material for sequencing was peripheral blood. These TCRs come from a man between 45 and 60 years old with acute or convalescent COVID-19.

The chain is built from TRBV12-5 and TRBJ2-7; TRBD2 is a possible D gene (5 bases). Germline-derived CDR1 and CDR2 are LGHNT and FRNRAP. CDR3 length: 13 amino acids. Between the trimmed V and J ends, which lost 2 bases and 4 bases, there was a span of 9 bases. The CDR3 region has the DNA TGTGCTAGTGGTTTGAACACGGGATACGAGCAGTACTTC. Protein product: CASGLNTGYEQYF.

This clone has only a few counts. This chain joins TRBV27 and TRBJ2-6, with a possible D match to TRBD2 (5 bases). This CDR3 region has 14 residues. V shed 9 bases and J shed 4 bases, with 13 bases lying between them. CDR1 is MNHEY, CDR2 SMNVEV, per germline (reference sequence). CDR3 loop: CASTWTSGANVLTF. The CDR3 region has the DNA TGTGCCAGTACCTGGACTTCGGGGGCCAACGTCCTGACTTTC.